This is a list of T cell receptor beta chains from one sample in a study of cytomegalovirus exposure and HLA in healthy donors. The assay was immunoSEQ multiplex PCR, and TCRdb's table has in-frame clones only and misses some. The data show under 200,000 clones, with approximately 71% seen just once and around 4.9% held by the top ten. The sequencing input was PBMCs. The origin of the receptors is a male donor in good health and CMV-seronegative. The conserved cysteine and the conserved F or W are not part of the CDR3 here.

v_call,j_call,cdr3_aa
TRBV27,TRBJ2-7,ASSDRGAREQY
TRBV4-2,TRBJ2-7,ASSQPDRGPPY
TRBV5-3,TRBJ1-1,ARSLFPLNTEAF
TRBV5-6,NA,ASSFRSYEQY
TRBV9,TRBJ2-1,ASSPAAGDEQF
TRBV5-4,TRBJ2-5,ASRSAGGRETQY
TRBV18,TRBJ2-5,ASSPGTRQETQY
TRBV6-1,TRBJ2-7,ASSESIGGRYEQY
TRBV2,TRBJ2-7,ASSEFGRVYEQY
TRBV23-1,TRBJ1-5,ASSQPQAFNRPQH
TRBV6-5,TRBJ1-4,ASSYRGTGGKEKLF
TRBV2,TRBJ1-1,ASTSFGGGTEAF
TRBV5-1,TRBJ1-4,ASSPALGSGRREKLF
TRBV2,TRBJ1-5,ASSEQGRGNQPQH
TRBV27,TRBJ1-5,ASSLGERGSNQPQH
TRBV27,TRBJ2-7,ASSLLGPGLAGGHEQY
TRBV11-3,TRBJ2-5,ASSLGLAGKETQY
TRBV6-1,TRBJ1-2,AIEMGFGGGYGYT
TRBV6-1,TRBJ1-5,ASLPYGSNQPQH
TRBV10-3,TRBJ2-7,AIRVGQGFGEQY
TRBV19,TRBJ2-3,ASRVGLLTDTQY
TRBV28,TRBJ1-4,ASSPLNEKLF
TRBV5-6,TRBJ2-7,ASSLGLAGLHEQY
TRBV2,TRBJ2-3,ASSEAAGLAGGTDTQY
TRBV30,TRBJ1-1,AWSARRGTEAF
TRBV27,TRBJ1-1,ASSFRGENTEAF
TRBV7-6,TRBJ1-3,ASSSRTGVAGNTIY
TRBV27,TRBJ2-7,ASSDSSYEQY
TRBV5-4,TRBJ2-7,ASSHRDTFYEQY
TRBV2,TRBJ1-5,ASSRSGGQNQPQH
TRBV6-1,TRBJ2-7,ASSEGTSDTYEQY
TRBV2,TRBJ1-2,AIQAAGVRSYT
TRBV5-1,TRBJ2-7,ASSLSWRGEQY
TRBV4-2,TRBJ2-3,ASSPQVSASTDTQY
TRBV27,TRBJ2-2,ASSYNGNTGELF
TRBV27,TRBJ2-7,ASSFQGLGNPEQY
TRBV30,TRBJ2-5,AWSPTGYQETQY
TRBV27,TRBJ2-5,ASSSQGRETQY
TRBV23-1,TRBJ2-7,ASSHYVEGANYEQY
TRBV29-1,TRBJ1-1,SVAGQNLEAF
TRBV19,TRBJ1-2,ASSIGVGGYT
TRBV15,TRBJ2-1,ATSRDGVAGPQF
TRBV4-1,TRBJ1-5,ASSQDRRADQPQH
TRBV6-5,TRBJ2-3,AVSMGLLRDTQY